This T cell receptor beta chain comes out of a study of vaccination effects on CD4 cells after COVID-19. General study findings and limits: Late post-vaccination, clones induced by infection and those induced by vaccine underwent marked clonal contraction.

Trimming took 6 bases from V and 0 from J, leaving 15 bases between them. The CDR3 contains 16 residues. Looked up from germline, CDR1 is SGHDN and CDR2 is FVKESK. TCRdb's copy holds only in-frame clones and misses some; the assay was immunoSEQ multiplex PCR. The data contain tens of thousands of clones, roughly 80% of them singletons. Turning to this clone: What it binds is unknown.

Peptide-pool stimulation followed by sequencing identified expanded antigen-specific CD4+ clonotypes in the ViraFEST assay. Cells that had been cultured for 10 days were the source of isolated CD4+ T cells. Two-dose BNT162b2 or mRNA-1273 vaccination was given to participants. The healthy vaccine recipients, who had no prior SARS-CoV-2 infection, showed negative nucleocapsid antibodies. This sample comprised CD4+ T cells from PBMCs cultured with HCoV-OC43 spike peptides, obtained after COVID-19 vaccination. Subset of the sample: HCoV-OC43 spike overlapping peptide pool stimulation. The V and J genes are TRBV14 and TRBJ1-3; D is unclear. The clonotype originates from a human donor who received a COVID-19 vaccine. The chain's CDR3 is CASRPTRPGSGNTIYF. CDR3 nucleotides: TGTGCCAGCAGGCCCACCCGACCTGGCTCTGGAAACACCATATATTTT.